This T cell receptor beta chain was observed in a study of blood T cell repertoires in COVID-19. Study context: Samples came from the United States, Italy and Spain, spanning acute and convalescent COVID-19. PBMCs, B-cell-depleted T cells, or T cells were the source of the cDNA or gDNA that made up the material.

Per the original data handling: Researchers report that nucleated cell counts were estimated from reference gene primer amplification. Clones were read by immunoSEQ multiplex PCR, and TCRdb kept only the in-frame ones, dropping some. D and trimming come from the DNA, and the V and J calls and clone size come from that table. In the table there are 210,000 or so clones, about 90% of which are singletons. The material sequenced was peripheral blood. The origin of this receptor is a man aged 45-65 years with acute or convalescent COVID-19.

The chain's CDR3 is CASSYDEDQPQHF. The CDR3 DNA reads as TGTGCCAGCAGTTACGACGAGGATCAGCCCCAGCATTTT. The V and J genes are TRBV6-2 or TRBV6-3 and TRBJ1-5; D is uncertain. V gave up 2 bases and J gave up 5 bases, with 7 bases separating them. From germline, CDR1 is MNHEY and CDR2 SVGEGT. This CDR3 is 13 amino acids long.